The T cell receptor beta chain described here comes from a study of T cells in Graves' hyperthyroidism and ophthalmopathy. Study results and caveats: Most clonotypes that expanded in the thyroid above 0.001 also showed up in blood.

Template material for amplifying TCR beta CDR3 regions consisted of RNA transcripts. Initially, a first-round RT-PCR of the TCR CDR3 employed the HTBI primer set. TCRdb ran MiXCR on the multiplex PCR reads and lists one entry per CDR3 protein. The sample carries 500,000 to 600,000 distinct CDR3 sequences, 46% recorded once. The length of the CDR3 is 18 residues. Trimming took 0 bases from V and 1 from J; bases not matched to a gene: 8. Per germline, CDR1 SGHRS and CDR2 YFSETQ. A note on this clonotype: The antigen is unknown. A much bigger clone sits one base away, suggesting this may be a read error.

This TCR came from an adult woman with Graves' disease, either hyperthyroidism or ophthalmopathy (not recorded which). J is TRBJ2-5 and V is TRBV5-1; 11 nucleotides align to TRBD1. Sequenced material: peripheral blood or thyroid tissue (not recorded which). The CDR3 DNA follows: TGCGCCAGCAGCTTGGAGGGACAGGGGGGACTCTCCCAAGAGACCCAGTACTTC. Protein product: CASSLEGQGGLSQETQYF.